This TCR beta chain was obtained from a study of T cells in women clearing cervical HPV infection. Study information: Case blood was drawn when the lesion was first found; control blood after infection became undetectable. Findings and caveats of the study: CIN3+ cases had significantly higher TCR richness than controls; evenness did not differ.

Note on this clone: Antigen: not known.

Sequencing used immunoSEQ multiplex PCR; TCRdb keeps in-frame clones, though not all of them. Its listing shows some 39,000 clones. Sequencing used blood buffy coat. The origin of this receptor is a woman aged 18 to 75 with a cervical HPV16 infection that either progressed to CIN3+ or cleared (not recorded which).

This chain's CDR3 is CASRARNEQFF. CDR3 DNA (partial): TGTGCCAGCAGGGCCAGGAATGAG. This sequence joins TRBV11-3 and TRBJ2-1; D gene unclear. The sequence runs out 3 residues before the end of the CDR3; the remainder is reconstructed from the germline J gene. Germline CDR1 is SGHNT and CDR2 is YENEEA. The CDR3 is 11 amino acids. Deletions cut 6 bases from V and 7 bases from J, with 7 bases between.